This passage covers 22 T cell receptor beta chains from one sample sequenced in a study of cytomegalovirus exposure and HLA in healthy donors. Both 60 Vbeta primers and 13 Jbeta primers went into the PCR. The data were produced by immunoSEQ multiplex PCR, yet TCRdb's version contains in-frame clones alone and is incomplete. This repertoire comprises 130,000 to 150,000 clones; its ten largest clones make up approximately 2.4%. The sequencing sample was made of PBMCs. Every receptor here comes from a man aged 40-50 years in good health and CMV-seronegative.

The DNA of the CDR3 is TGTGCCAGCAGCCCAATGACTAGCGGACAGACCGGGGAGCTGTTTTTT. Translated, it gives CASSPMTSGQTGELFF. The chain links TRBV5-4 to TRBJ2-2; 9 positions agree with TRBD2. The ends lost 4 bases at V and 5 bases at J; junction bases unmatched: 9. Germline lookup yields CDR1 SGHNT and CDR2 YYREEE (reference sequence). The CDR3 has 16 residues.

This chain joins TRBV7-6 and TRBJ1-2; possible D gene TRBD1, 6 bases. The CDR3 is 16 residues long. V was clipped by 1 base and J by 1 base, with 13 bases between them. The germline V gene encodes CDR1 SGHVS and CDR2 FNYEAQ. Here the CDR3 reads CASSLGAGDVNYGYTF. Written as DNA, the CDR3 is TGTGCCAGCAGCTTAGGGGCAGGGGACGTTAACTATGGCTACACCTTC. Full variable domain (remainder filled in from reference TRBV7-6 and TRBJ1-2): GAGVSQSPRYKVTKRGQDVALRCDPISGHVSLYWYRQALGQGPEFLTYFNYEAQQDKSGLPNDRFSAERPEGSISTLTIQRTEQRDSAMYRCASSLGAGDVNYGYTFGSGTRLTVV.

The rearrangement joins TRBV4-1 to TRBJ2-3; 9 bases are shared with TRBD2. CDR3 size: 17 residues. Germline V gives CDR1 MGHRA, CDR2 YSYEKL. J lost 5 bases, V lost 2 bases, and 11 bases had no gene match. CDR3 in amino acids: CASSQPSRGGAGDTQYF. CDR3 sequence (DNA): TGCGCCAGCAGCCAACCCTCTCGCGGGGGGGCCGGAGATACGCAGTATTTT.

The chain has TRBV10-2 and TRBJ2-3; a weak D match, TRBD1 (6 bases). There are 15 residues in the CDR3. With 8 bases removed from V and 3 bases from J, the gap between germline ends came to 18 bases. Germline loops: CDR1 WSHSY, CDR2 SAAADI. CDR3 nucleotides: TGCGCCAGCCACACCCAAGACAGGTTTACAGATACGCAGTATTTT. Its translation: CASHTQDRFTDTQYF.

V usage is TRBV5-1 and J usage is TRBJ2-1; 8 bases line up with TRBD1. Germline V lookup: CDR1 SGHRS, CDR2 YFSETQ. The CDR3 has 15 residues. Trimming took 3 bases from V and 4 from J; bases not matched to a gene: 6. The CDR3 sequence: CASSSGTGIYNEQFF. The DNA of the CDR3 is TGCGCCAGCAGCTCCGGGACAGGAATTTACAATGAGCAGTTCTTC.

J is TRBJ1-2 and V is TRBV6-5; D uncertain. The CDR3 has 14 amino acids. Deletions cut 5 bases from V and 6 bases from J, with 16 bases between. Germline CDR1 MNHEY, CDR2 SVGAGI. The CDR3 loop is CASSPAGLIDGYTF. The CDR3, as DNA: TGTGCCAGCAGTCCGGCCGGACTGATCGATGGCTACACCTTC.

The V gene is TRBV7-8, the J gene TRBJ2-5; TRBD2 matches at 7 bases. V was clipped by 5 bases and J by 5 bases; unmatched bases: 14. The CDR3 sequence is 16 residues long. CDR1 SGHVS and CDR2 FQNEAQ come from the germline V gene. CDR3 protein: CASSPPLPGEGETQYF. CDR3 DNA sequence: TGTGCCAGCAGCCCGCCGCTGCCTGGGGAGGGGGAGACCCAGTACTTC.

The chain recombines TRBV7-3 with TRBJ2-3; 10 nucleotides align to TRBD1. Germline V gives CDR1 SGHTA, CDR2 FQGTGA. With V trimmed by 4 bases and J by 0 bases, 4 bases remained unmatched. This CDR3 is built from 16 residues. The CDR3: CASSSDRGVSTDTQYF. In nucleotides, the CDR3 is TGTGCCAGCAGCTCGGACAGGGGGGTCAGCACAGATACGCAGTATTTT.

The J gene is TRBJ2-3, the V gene TRBV7-9, with 8 bases matching TRBD1. This CDR3 comprises 15 residues. Germline loops: CDR1 SEHNR, CDR2 FQNEAQ (reference sequence). With 3 bases clipped from V and 5 bases from J, the junction kept 7 bases outside the gene matches. The CDR3 protein is CASSFRTGMGDTQYF. Written as DNA, the CDR3 is TGTGCCAGCAGCTTCCGGACAGGGATGGGAGATACGCAGTATTTT.

V gene TRBV29-1 combines with J gene TRBJ1-2; D ambiguous. Germline-derived CDR1 and CDR2 are SQVTM and ANQGSEA. The CDR3 has 17 residues. V lost 1 base, J lost 4 bases, and 22 bases lay in between. The CDR3 DNA follows: TGCAGCGTTGAAGCCTTAAGACGGGAGCTAGGGATCTATGGCTACACCTTC. Its translation is CSVEALRRELGIYGYTF.

The chain couples TRBV5-1 to TRBJ2-7; D is unclear. Trimming shortened V by 4 bases and J by 3 bases, and 14 bases separated the two germline ends. The CDR3 consists of 14 residues. Germline CDR1 reads SGHRS; CDR2 reads YFSETQ. As DNA, the CDR3 is TGCGCCAGCAGCCCTCAGTACACAAACTACGAGCAGTACTTC. It codes for CASSPQYTNYEQYF.

V is TRBV6-1 and J is TRBJ2-3; possible D gene TRBD1, 6 bases. Germline V CDR1 and CDR2: MNHNS, SASEGT. The CDR3 runs 15 residues. V lost 3 bases, J lost 2 bases, and 12 bases lay in between. The CDR3 is CASSDWAGVTDTQYF. The CDR3 region has the DNA TGTGCCAGCAGTGATTGGGCAGGGGTCACAGATACGCAGTATTTT.

The chain carries TRBV5-6 and TRBJ1-4; TRBD1 aligns across 7 bases. CDR1 SGHDT and CDR2 YYEEEE come from the germline V gene. The CDR3 is made up of 14 amino acids. The V segment lost 2 bases and the J segment 5 bases; nucleotides outside the gene matches: 3. Here the CDR3 reads CASSFGTENEKLFF. The CDR3 DNA reads as TGTGCCAGCAGCTTCGGGACAGAGAATGAAAAACTGTTTTTT.

The chain employs TRBV10-3 and TRBJ1-2; TRBD1 matches at 8 bases. This CDR3 contains 14 residues. Trimming at V came to 10 bases and at J to 1 base, leaving 8 bases not matched to a gene. Germline CDR1 ENHRY, CDR2 SYGVKD. As DNA, the CDR3 is TGTGCCACACGCGACAGGGGAATTAACTATGGCTACACCTTC. Amino acid sequence: CATRDRGINYGYTF.

The V call is TRBV4-2, the J call TRBJ2-2; 11 nucleotides agree with TRBD2. The CDR3 totals 17 residues. Germline CDR1 and CDR2: LGHNA and YNFKEQ. V shed 1 base and J 7 bases; nucleotides not matched to a gene: 8. CDR3 DNA sequence: TGTGCCAGCAGCCAAGGGGTAGCGGGGGGGCCGGGCGGGGAGCTGTTTTTT. Its translation is CASSQGVAGGPGGELFF.

The chain recombines TRBV7-7 with TRBJ2-1; 12 bases are shared with TRBD2. Germline assignment: CDR1 SSHAT and CDR2 FNYEAQ (reference sequence). Trimming took 5 bases from V and 4 from J; bases not matched to a gene: 9. CDR3 length: 17 residues. CDR3 nucleotides: TGTGCCAGCAGCCCAACTAGCGGGGGGTATGATTACAATGAGCAGTTCTTC. It is translated as CASSPTSGGYDYNEQFF.

The chain uses TRBV4-1 and TRBJ2-7, with 7 positions matching TRBD2. Germline trimming cut 4 bases from V and 3 bases from J; bases unmatched to any gene: 9. This CDR3 contains 15 residues. Germline V gene sequence: CDR1 MGHRA, CDR2 YSYEKL. The CDR3 here is CASSLQSSGNYEQYF. The CDR3 nucleotides are TGCGCCAGCAGCCTCCAGTCCAGCGGGAACTACGAGCAGTACTTC.

The chain couples TRBV27 to TRBJ1-5; D not certain. This CDR3 spans 17 amino acids. Germline V gene sequence: CDR1 MNHEY, CDR2 SMNVEV (reference sequence). Between the trimmed V and J ends, which lost 4 bases and 1 base, there was a span of 17 bases. CDR3 coding DNA: TGTGCCAGCAGTTCGAGACGGGGAGGGTTGAGCAATCAGCCCCAGCATTTT. This encodes CASSSRRGGLSNQPQHF.

The gene calls are TRBV7-9 and TRBJ2-2; D may be TRBD1 (7 bases). V shed 2 bases and J shed 3 bases, with 19 bases lying between them. Germline V gene sequence: CDR1 SEHNR, CDR2 FQNEAQ (reference sequence). This CDR3 has 18 amino acids. CDR3 loop: CASSLSKETGRYTGELFF. In DNA, the CDR3 is TGTGCCAGCAGCTTATCGAAAGAGACAGGGAGGTACACCGGGGAGCTGTTTTTT.

The DNA for the CDR3 is TGTGCCAGCAGCGCGGGGACAGCTCTCTACGAGCAGTACTTC. It yields the protein CASSAGTALYEQYF. This chain joins TRBV6-1 and TRBJ2-7; tentatively, D is TRBD1 (7 bases). Germline assignment: CDR1 MNHNS and CDR2 SASEGT. V was clipped by 6 bases and J by 3 bases, with 15 bases between them. The CDR3 extends over 14 amino acids.

The chain joins TRBV4-1 to TRBJ2-5; D is undetermined. Deletions cut 4 bases from V and 2 bases from J, with 8 bases between. In germline, CDR1 is MGHRA, CDR2 YSYEKL. The CDR3 totals 13 residues. This chain's CDR3 is CASSRQPQETQYF. CDR3 nucleotide sequence: TGCGCCAGCAGCCGACAACCGCAAGAGACCCAGTACTTC.

The rearrangement links TRBV2 to TRBJ1-6; perhaps TRBD1 as D (5 bases). CDR1 and CDR2 (germline): SNHLY, FYNNEI. This CDR3 spans 17 amino acids. V lost 3 bases and J lost 3, with 15 bases in between. The CDR3 loop is CASSDWSGGLYNSPLHF. The CDR3 DNA sequence: TGTGCCAGCAGTGATTGGTCGGGGGGACTCTATAATTCACCCCTCCACTTT.